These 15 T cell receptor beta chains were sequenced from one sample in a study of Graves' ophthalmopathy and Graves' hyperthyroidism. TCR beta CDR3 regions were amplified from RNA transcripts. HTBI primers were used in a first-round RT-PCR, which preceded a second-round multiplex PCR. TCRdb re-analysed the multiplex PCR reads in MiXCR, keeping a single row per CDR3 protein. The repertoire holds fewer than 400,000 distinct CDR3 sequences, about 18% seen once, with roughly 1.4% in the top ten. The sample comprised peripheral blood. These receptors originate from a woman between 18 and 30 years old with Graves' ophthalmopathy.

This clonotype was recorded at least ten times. For the CDR3, the DNA is TGTGCCAGCAGCTTAGGGGGGCTCCTCTATGGCTACACCTTC. It specifies CASSLGGLLYGYTF. The chain joins TRBV7-2 to TRBJ1-2; perhaps TRBD1 as D (6 bases). The CDR3 has 14 residues. The germline V and J ends were trimmed by 1 base and 4 bases, with 10 bases remaining between them. Germline V CDR1 and CDR2: SGHTA, FQGNSA.

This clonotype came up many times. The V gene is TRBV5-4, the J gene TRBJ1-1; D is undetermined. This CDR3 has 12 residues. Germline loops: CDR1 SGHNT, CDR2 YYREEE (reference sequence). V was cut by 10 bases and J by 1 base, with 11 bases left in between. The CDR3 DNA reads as TGTGCCGTCTCGACCCCGAACACTGAAGCTTTCTTT. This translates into CAVSTPNTEAFF.

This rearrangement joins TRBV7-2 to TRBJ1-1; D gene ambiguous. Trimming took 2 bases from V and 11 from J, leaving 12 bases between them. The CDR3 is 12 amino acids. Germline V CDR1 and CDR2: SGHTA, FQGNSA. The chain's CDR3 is CASSLMMALAFF. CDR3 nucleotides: TGTGCCAGCAGCTTAATGATGGCTTTGGCTTTCTTT.

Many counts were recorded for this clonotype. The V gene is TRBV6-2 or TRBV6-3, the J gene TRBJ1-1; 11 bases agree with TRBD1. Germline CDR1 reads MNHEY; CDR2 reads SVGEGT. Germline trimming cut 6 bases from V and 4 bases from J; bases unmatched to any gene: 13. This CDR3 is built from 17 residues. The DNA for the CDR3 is TGTGCCAGCAGACACCTAAACGCCGGGACAGGGGGCACTGAAGCTTTCTTT. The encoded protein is CASRHLNAGTGGTEAFF.

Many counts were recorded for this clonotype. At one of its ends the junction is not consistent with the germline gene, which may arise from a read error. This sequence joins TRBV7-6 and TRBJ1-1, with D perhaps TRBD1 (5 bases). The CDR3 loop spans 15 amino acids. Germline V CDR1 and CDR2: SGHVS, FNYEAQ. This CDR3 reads CASSLVLGGNAEAFF. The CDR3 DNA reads TGTGCCAGCAGCTTAGTTTTGGGGGGGAACGCTGAAGCTTTCTTT.

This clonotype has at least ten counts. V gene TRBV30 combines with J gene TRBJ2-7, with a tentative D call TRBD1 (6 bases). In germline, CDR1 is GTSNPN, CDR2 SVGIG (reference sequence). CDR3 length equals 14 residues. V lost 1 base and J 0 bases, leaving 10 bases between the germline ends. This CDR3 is CAWSEDRHSYEQYF. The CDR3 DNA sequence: TGTGCCTGGAGTGAGGACAGACACTCCTACGAGCAGTACTTC.

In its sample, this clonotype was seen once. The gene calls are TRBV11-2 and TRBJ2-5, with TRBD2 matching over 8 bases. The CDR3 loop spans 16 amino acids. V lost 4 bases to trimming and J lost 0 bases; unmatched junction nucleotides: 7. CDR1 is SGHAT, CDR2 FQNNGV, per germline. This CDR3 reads CASSYGLASYQETQYF. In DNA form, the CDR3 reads TGTGCCAGCAGCTACGGACTAGCCTCGTACCAAGAGACCCAGTACTTC.

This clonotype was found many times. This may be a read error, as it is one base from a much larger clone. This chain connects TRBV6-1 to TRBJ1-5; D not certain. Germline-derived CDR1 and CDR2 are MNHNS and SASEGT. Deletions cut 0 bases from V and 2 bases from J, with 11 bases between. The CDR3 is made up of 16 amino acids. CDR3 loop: CASSEAVGSGNQPQHF. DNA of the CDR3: TGTGCCAGCAGTGAAGCGGTGGGTTCGGGCAATCAGCCCCAGCATTTT.

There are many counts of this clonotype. The CDR3 nucleotides read TGTGCCAGCAGTTTGGACTCGACAGGTCCTTACGAGCAGTACTTC. Translating gives CASSLDSTGPYEQYF. The chain has TRBV28 and TRBJ2-7; possibly TRBD1 for D (6 bases). CDR3 length equals 15 residues. V lost 3 bases and J 4 bases, leaving 16 bases between the germline ends. The germline V gene encodes CDR1 MDHEN and CDR2 SYDVKM.

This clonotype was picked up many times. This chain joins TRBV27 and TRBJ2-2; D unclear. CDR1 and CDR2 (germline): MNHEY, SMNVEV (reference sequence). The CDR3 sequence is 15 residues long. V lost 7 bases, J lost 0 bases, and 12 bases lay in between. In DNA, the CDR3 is TGTGCCAGCACCTCTTTCGGAGCGAACACCGGGGAGCTGTTTTTT. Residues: CASTSFGANTGELFF.

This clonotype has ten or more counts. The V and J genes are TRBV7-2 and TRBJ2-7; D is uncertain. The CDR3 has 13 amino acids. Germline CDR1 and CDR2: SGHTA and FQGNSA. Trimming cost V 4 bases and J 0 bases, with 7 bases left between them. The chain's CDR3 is CASSSLLSYEQYF. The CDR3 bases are TGTGCCAGCAGCTCGCTCCTCTCCTACGAGCAGTACTTC. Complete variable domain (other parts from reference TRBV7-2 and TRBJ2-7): GAGVSQSPSNKVTEKGKDVELRCDPISGHTALYWYRQSLGQGLEFLIYFQGNSAPDKSGLPSDRFSAERTGGSVSTLTIQRTQQEDSAVYLCASSSLLSYEQYFGPGTRLTVT.

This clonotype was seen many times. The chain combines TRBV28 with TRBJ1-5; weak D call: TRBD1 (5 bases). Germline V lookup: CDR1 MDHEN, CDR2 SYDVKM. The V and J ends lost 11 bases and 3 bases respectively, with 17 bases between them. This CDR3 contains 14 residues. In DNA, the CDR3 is TGTGCCTCTTCAACCTGGGGGGTCAATCAGCCCCAGCATTTT. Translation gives CASSTWGVNQPQHF. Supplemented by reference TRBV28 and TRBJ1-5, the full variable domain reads DVKVTQSSRYLVKRTGEKVFLECVQDMDHENMFWYRQDPGLGLRLIYFSYDVKMKEKGDIPEGYSVSREKKERFSLILESASTNQTSMYLCASSTWGVNQPQHFGDGTRLSIL.

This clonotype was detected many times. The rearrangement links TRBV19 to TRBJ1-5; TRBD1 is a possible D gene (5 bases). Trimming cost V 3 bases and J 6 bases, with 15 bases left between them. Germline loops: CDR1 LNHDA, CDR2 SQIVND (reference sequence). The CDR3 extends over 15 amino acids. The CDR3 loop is CASSMTGQRGQPQHF. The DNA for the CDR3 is TGTGCCAGTAGTATGACGGGCCAAAGGGGTCAGCCCCAGCATTTT.

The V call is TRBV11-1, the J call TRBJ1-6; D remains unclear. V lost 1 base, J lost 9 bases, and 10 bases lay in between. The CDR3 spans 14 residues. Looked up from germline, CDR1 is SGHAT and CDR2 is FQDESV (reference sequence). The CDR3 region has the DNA TGTGCCAGCAGCTTAGGGGTGCCAAGTTCACCCCTCCACTTT. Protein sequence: CASSLGVPSSPLHF. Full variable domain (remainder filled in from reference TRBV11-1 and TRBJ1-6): EAEVAQSPRYKITEKSQAVAFWCDPISGHATLYWYRQILGQGPELLVQFQDESVVDDSQLPKDRFSAERLKGVDSTLKIQPAELGDSAMYLCASSLGVPSSPLHFGNGTRLTVT.

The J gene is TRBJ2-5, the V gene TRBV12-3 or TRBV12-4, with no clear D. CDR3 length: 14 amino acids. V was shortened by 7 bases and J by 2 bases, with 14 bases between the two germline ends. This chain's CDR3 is CASTGSPRQETQYF. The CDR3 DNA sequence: TGTGCCAGCACCGGATCCCCTAGACAAGAGACCCAGTACTTC.